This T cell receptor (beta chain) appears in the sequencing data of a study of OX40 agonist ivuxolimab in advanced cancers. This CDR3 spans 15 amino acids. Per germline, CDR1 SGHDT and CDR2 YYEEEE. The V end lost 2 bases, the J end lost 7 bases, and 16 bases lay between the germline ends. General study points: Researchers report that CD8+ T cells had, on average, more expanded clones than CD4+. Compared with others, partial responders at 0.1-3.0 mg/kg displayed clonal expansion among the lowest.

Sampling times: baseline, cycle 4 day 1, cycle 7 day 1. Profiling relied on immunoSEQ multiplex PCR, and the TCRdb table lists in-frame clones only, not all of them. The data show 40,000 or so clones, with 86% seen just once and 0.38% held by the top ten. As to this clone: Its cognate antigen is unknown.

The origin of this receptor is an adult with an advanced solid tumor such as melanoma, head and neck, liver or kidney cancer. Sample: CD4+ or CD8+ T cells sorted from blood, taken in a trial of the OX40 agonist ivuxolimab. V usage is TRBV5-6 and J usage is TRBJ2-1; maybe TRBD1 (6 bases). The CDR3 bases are TGTGCCAGCAGCTTTGGGCGCAGGGGTAGGAATGAGCAGTTCTTC. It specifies CASSFGRRGRNEQFF.